The clone carrying this TCR beta chain was detected ten times or more. The antigen is unknown. The sample comes from a study of regulatory T cells in long-lasting Graves disease. V was cut by 2 bases and J by 6 bases, with 14 bases left in between. Germline V gene data show CDR1 as MNHEY and CDR2 as SVGAGI. The CDR3 spans 14 residues. Study results and caveats: Whereas new patients shared 900 to 1,000 public clonotypes, persistent patients shared more, at 2,500 to 3,500.

Time point noted: persistent/refractory GD, antithyroid drugs over 5 years with positive TRAb. PBMCs provided the RNA from which the TCR library was made. Combining iRepertoire HTBI primers with Arm-PCR of CDR3 regions, the authors built TCR beta libraries. Under the authors' procedure: Sample data revealed about 62 TRBV and 12 to 15 TRBJ segments. TCRdb re-called the multiplex PCR reads through MiXCR, storing one row per CDR3 protein. TCRdb, not the original authors, processed these V and J calls. The sample lists roughly 400,000 distinct CDR3 sequences; around 21% were seen once. This sequence originates from a female donor with Graves disease. The source material was peripheral blood mononuclear cells (PBMCs), sampled when the disease was refractory, from a patient treated with antithyroid drugs. The chain carries TRBV6-5 and TRBJ2-7, with D unresolved. This CDR3 reads CASSYIPPAFEQYF. CDR3 nucleotides: TGTGCCAGCAGTTACATCCCACCAGCATTCGAGCAGTACTTC.